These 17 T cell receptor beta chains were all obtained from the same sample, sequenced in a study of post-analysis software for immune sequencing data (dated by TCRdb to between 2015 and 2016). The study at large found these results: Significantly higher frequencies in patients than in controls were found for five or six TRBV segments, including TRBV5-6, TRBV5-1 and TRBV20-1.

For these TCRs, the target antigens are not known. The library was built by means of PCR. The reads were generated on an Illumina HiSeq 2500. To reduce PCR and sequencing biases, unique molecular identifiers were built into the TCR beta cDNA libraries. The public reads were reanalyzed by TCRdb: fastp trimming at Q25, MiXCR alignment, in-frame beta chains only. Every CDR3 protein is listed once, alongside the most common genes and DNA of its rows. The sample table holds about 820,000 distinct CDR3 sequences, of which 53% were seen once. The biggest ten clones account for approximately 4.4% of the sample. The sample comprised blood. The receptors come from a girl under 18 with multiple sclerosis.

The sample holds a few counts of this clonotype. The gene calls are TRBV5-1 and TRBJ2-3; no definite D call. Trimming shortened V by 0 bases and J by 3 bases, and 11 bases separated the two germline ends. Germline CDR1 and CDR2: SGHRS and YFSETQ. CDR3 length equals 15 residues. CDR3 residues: CASSLVPGPTDTQYF. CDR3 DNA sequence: TGCGCCAGCAGCTTGGTACCCGGCCCGACAGATACGCAGTATTTT.

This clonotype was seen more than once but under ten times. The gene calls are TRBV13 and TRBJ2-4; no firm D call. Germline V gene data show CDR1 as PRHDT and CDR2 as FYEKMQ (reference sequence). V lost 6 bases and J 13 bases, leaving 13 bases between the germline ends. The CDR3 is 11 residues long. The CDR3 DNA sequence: TGTGCCAGCAGGTTCGGTGGAGAGCAGTACTTC. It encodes CASRFGGEQYF.

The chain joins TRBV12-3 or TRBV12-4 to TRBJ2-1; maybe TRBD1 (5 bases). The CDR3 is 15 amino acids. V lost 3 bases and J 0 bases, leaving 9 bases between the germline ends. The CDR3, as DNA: TGTGCCAGCAGTTTTCGAGACAGCTCCTACAATGAGCAGTTCTTC. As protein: CASSFRDSSYNEQFF.

Here the CDR3 DNA reads TGTGCCAGCAGCTTAAACGGGGGAAGCTCAGATACGCAGTATTTT. This translates into CASSLNGGSSDTQYF. The gene calls are TRBV7-3 and TRBJ2-3, with a tentative D call TRBD2 (6 bases). V was pared by 1 base and J by 4 bases, with 12 bases between. The CDR3 runs 15 residues. The germline gives CDR1 SGHTA, CDR2 FQGTGA.

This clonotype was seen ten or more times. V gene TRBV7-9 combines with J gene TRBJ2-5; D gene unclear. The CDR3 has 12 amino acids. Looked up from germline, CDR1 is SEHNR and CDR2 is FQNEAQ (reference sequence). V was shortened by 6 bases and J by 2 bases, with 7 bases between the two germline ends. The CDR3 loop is CASSSRQETQYF. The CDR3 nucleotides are TGTGCCAGCAGTTCCAGGCAAGAGACCCAGTACTTC.

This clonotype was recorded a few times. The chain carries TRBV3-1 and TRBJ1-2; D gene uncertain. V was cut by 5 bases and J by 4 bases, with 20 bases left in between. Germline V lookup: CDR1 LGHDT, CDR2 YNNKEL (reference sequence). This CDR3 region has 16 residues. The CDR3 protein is CASSSFTDSRSYGYTF. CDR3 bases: TGTGCCAGCAGCTCCTTCACAGACTCCCGCAGCTATGGCTACACCTTC.

The CDR3, as DNA: TGCAGTGCTAGAGTACCGACAGGGGCAATGAACACTGAAGCTTTCTTT. Translation gives CSARVPTGAMNTEAFF. The gene calls are TRBV20-1 and TRBJ1-1, with TRBD1 identical over 8 bases. The CDR3 runs 16 residues. Germline CDR1 is DFQATT and CDR2 is SNEGSKA (reference sequence). V gave up 1 base and J gave up 0 bases; unmatched junction bases: 7.

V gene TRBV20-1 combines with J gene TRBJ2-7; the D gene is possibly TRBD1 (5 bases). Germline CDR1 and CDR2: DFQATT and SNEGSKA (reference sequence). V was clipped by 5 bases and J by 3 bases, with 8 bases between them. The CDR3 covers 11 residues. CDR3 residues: CSALTDYEQYF. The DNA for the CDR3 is TGCAGTGCTCTGACAGACTACGAGCAGTACTTC.

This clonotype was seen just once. This chain's CDR3 is CASSQSRGRIGNTEAFF. As DNA, the CDR3 is TGTGCCAGCAGCCAATCCCGGGGGCGCATCGGGAACACTGAAGCTTTCTTT. The genes are TRBV3-1 and TRBJ1-1; D is perhaps TRBD1 (6 bases). This CDR3 has 17 residues. Germline CDR1 is LGHDT and CDR2 is YNNKEL (reference sequence). V lost 2 bases and J lost 1, with 17 bases in between.

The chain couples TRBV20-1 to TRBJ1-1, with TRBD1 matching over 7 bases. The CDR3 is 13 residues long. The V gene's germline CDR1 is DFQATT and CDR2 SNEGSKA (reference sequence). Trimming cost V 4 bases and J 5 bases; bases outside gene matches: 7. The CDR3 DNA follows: TGCAGTGCTATCGAGGGGGCTGATACTGAAGCTTTCTTT. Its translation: CSAIEGADTEAFF.

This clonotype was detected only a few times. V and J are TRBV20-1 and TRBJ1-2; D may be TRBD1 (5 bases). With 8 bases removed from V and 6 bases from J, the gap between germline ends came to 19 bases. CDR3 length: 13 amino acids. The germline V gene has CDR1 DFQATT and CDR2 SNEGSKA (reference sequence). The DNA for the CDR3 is TGCAGTACGCGACCCAGGGTTGGCGATGGCTACACCTTC. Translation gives CSTRPRVGDGYTF.

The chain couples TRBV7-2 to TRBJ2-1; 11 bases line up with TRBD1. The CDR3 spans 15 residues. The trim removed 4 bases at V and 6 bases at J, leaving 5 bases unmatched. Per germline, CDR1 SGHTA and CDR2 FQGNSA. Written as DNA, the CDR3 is TGTGCCAGCAGCTCGGACAGGGGGCTGGGCAATGAGCAGTTCTTC. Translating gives CASSSDRGLGNEQFF.

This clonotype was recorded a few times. The CDR3 is CSAPSPGLADTQYF. The CDR3 nucleotides read TGCAGTGCCCCCTCTCCGGGACTAGCGGATACGCAGTATTTT. The chain carries TRBV20-1 and TRBJ2-3, with 10 bases aligning to TRBD2. The CDR3 is made up of 14 amino acids. With 6 bases clipped from V and 6 bases from J, the junction kept 9 bases outside the gene matches. Germline V lookup: CDR1 DFQATT, CDR2 SNEGSKA (reference sequence).

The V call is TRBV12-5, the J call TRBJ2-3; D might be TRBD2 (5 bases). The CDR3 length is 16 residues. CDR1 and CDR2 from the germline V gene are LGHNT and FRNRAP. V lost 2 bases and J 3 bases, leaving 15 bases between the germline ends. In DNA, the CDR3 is TGTGCTAGTGGTTTGTACACCGGGGAATTGACAGATACGCAGTATTTT. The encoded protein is CASGLYTGELTDTQYF.

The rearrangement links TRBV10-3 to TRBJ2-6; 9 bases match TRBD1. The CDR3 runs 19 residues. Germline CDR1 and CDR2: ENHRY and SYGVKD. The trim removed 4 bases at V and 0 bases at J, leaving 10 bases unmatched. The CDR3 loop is CAISVFLGTGSSGANVLTF. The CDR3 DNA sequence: TGTGCCATCAGTGTTTTCCTTGGGACAGGGAGCTCTGGGGCCAACGTCCTGACTTTC.

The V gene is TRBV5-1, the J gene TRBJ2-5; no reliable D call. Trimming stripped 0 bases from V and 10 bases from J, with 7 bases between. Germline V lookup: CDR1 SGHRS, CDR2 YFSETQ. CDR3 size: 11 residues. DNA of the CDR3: TGCGCCAGCAGCTTGGTCGGGTTCCAGTACTTC. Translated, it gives CASSLVGFQYF.

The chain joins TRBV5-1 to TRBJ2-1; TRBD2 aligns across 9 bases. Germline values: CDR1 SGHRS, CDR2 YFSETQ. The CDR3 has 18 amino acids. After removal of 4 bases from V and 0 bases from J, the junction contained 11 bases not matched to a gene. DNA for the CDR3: TGCGCCAGCAGCCCTGTACTAGCGGGTGCGAGCTCCTACAATGAGCAGTTCTTC. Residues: CASSPVLAGASSYNEQFF. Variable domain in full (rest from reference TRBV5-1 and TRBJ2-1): KAGVTQTPRYLIKTRGQQVTLSCSPISGHRSVSWYQQTPGQGLQFLFEYFSETQRNKGNFPGRFSGRQFSNSRSEMNVSTLELGDSALYLCASSPVLAGASSYNEQFFGPGTRLTVL.